The subject of this entry is one T cell receptor beta chain. Its antigen is unknown. No quality values exist for individual bases; no much larger clone is one base distant. CDR1 MRHNA and CDR2 SNTAGT are derived from the germline V gene. The V end loses 4 bases and the J end loses 2 bases, and a stretch of 15 bases separates them. From its cysteine to its phenylalanine, the CDR3 spans 15 amino acids. Just the 45-base CDR3 DNA is kept, in frame starting at base 1. Every sample was amplified as two independent genomic DNA replicates, using around 0.46 ug for blood and approximately 1.5 ug for tumor or normal breast. TCRB sequencing of genomic DNA was carried out with the ImmunoSeq Intro kit according to the manufacturer's instructions. Multiplex PCR ran 31 cycles with proprietary primers and spike-in control sequences for absolute quantification. Single-end 150-bp reads were used to sequence an 87-bp fragment spanning the CDR3 and the flanking V and J genes. Seven samples, each with two replicates, were multiplexed per lane of an Illumina MiSeq using version 3.0 chemistry. Per the authors' processing: The vendor's proprietary pipeline handled the raw data processing, merging both replicates into a single result for each sample. A clonotype was defined as productive rearrangements that share the same V-gene family, CDR3 amino acid sequence and J-gene segment. Clonality was computed as 1 minus the normalized Shannon entropy (Pielou evenness) of TCRB abundances. T cell density was estimated as total templates divided by the number of input cells, with the number of input cells inferred from the DNA input amount. Total repertoire diversity and clonality were estimated with Recon using default parameters. Tumor-enriched clonotypes were defined as having over 0.1% abundance in tumor and at least 32-fold higher abundance than in normal breast. TCRdb mirrors the immuneACCESS table, restricted to in-frame sequences. Some clones are absent from its copies; in checked studies, under half trace to an unresolved V gene, and the reason for the others is unknown. V and J calls and clone size are given by that table; D and trimming were obtained from the DNA. This sample holds fewer than 30,000 clones; 75% to 90% were observed only once. 12% of the sample rests with the top ten.

This specimen comes from a study of early stage breast cancer tumors (dated by TCRdb to 2017 to 2019). For the study in its entirety: Of the roughly 15 invasive breast tumors, approximately 11 were found to be estrogen receptor-positive, progesterone receptor-positive and HER2-negative. About 70% of the 12 ER+/PR+/HER2- tumors were invasive ductal carcinomas, while the other four were invasive lobular carcinomas. On average, each sample had roughly 9.7-fold read coverage. The samples as a whole yielded around 2.5 million detected templates, corresponding to 1,100,000 or so unique clonotypes.

Findings and caveats that apply to the study as a whole: Repertoires from blood and normal breast were more alike than repertoires from blood and tumor, and in about 85% of the 16 patients, comparing each tissue with blood separated tumor from normal. Enriched TCRB sequences shared across patients were mostly commonly generated sequences, unlikely to play an important role in the tumor microenvironment. Analysis by tumor subtype was prevented by the small cohort size. Chain pairing and functional markers such as CD4, CD8 and FOXP3 were missed by bulk genomic DNA sequencing of unsorted cells. Compared with adjacent normal breast tissue, tumors had about 2.6-fold higher T cell density and higher clonality.

The study profiled bulk TCR beta-chain repertoires in matched peripheral blood, tumor and adjacent normal breast tissue taken from some 15 patients with early-stage breast cancer. Before surgery, roughly 4.5-10 mL of whole blood was collected in EDTA tubes and processed within 2 hours. Ficoll-Paque centrifugation in SepMate-50 tubes was used to isolate peripheral blood mononuclear cells. PBMCs were cryopreserved in roughly 90% FBS with approximately 10% DMSO in aliquots of 2 to 4 million cells and stored in liquid nitrogen. The Qiagen AllPrep DNA/RNA Mini kit was used to extract genomic DNA. The sequence is built from TRBV6-4 and TRBJ2-7, with an unclear D gene assignment. The clonotype comes from a person aged 55 to 69 with breast cancer. Sequencing was performed on blood. The CDR3 amino acid sequence is: CASSVGPGDTYEQYF. The DNA reads TGTGCCAGCAGTGTGGGTCCAGGCGACACCTACGAGCAGTACTTC.